This is a list of T cell receptor beta chains from one sample in a study of immune heterogeneity within non-small cell lung tumors. TCRdb fed the multiplex PCR reads into MiXCR, producing one record per CDR3 protein. The sample holds approximately 20,000 distinct CDR3 sequences; about 30% are singletons and the top ten take about 3.5%. The sequencing sample was made of lung tumor tissue. The source is a middle-aged man with non-small cell lung cancer. The CDR3 runs from the conserved cysteine through the conserved F or W. D genes are given only for firm matches. For some rows the clone size is stated as once, few or many, or as a class when expanded; others skip it.

J gene: TRBJ1-1; D gene: -; V gene: TRBV12-3/TRBV12-4; CDR3 length: 14; clone size: many; CDR3 protein: CASSLSVIGTEAFF; CDR3 DNA: TGTGCCAGCAGTTTGTCGGTAATTGGAACTGAAGCTTTCTTT
J gene: TRBJ1-5; D gene: -; V gene: TRBV7-6; CDR3 length: 15; clone size: many; CDR3 protein: CASRRVEWGNQPQHF; CDR3 DNA: TGTGCCAGCAGGAGGGTGGAGTGGGGCAATCAGCCCCAGCATTTT
J gene: TRBJ2-1; D gene: TRBD2; V gene: TRBV9; CDR3 length: 18; clone size: many; CDR3 protein: CASSGIRTSGRAVDEQFF; CDR3 DNA: TGTGCCAGCAGCGGGATACGGACTAGCGGGAGGGCCGTAGATGAGCAGTTCTTC
J gene: TRBJ2-3; D gene: -; V gene: TRBV6-1; CDR3 length: 16; clone size: -; CDR3 protein: CASSEYSSWARDTQYF; CDR3 DNA: TGTGCCAGCAGTGAATACTCTAGCTGGGCGCGGGATACGCAGTATTTT
J gene: TRBJ2-5; D gene: TRBD1; V gene: TRBV20-1; CDR3 length: 14; clone size: -; CDR3 protein: CSARWTGLQETQYF; CDR3 DNA: TGCAGTGCGAGGTGGACAGGGCTCCAAGAGACCCAGTACTTC
J gene: TRBJ2-7; D gene: -; V gene: TRBV5-8; CDR3 length: 12; clone size: -; CDR3 protein: CASSLERVEQYF; CDR3 DNA: TGTGCCAGCAGCTTGGAGAGGGTTGAGCAGTACTTC
J gene: TRBJ1-1; D gene: -; V gene: TRBV12-3/TRBV12-4; CDR3 length: 14; clone size: few; CDR3 protein: CASSLRRENTEAFF; CDR3 DNA: TGTGCCAGCAGTTTAAGGCGGGAAAACACTGAAGCTTTCTTT
J gene: TRBJ2-3; D gene: TRBD2; V gene: TRBV18; CDR3 length: 17; clone size: few; CDR3 protein: CASSRTSGRAGADTQYF; CDR3 DNA: TGTGCCAGCTCTCGGACTAGCGGGAGGGCCGGGGCAGATACGCAGTATTTT
J gene: TRBJ2-1; D gene: TRBD2; V gene: TRBV29-1; CDR3 length: 13; clone size: -; CDR3 protein: CSGSGLAGGEQFF; CDR3 DNA: TGCAGTGGATCCGGACTAGCGGGAGGTGAGCAGTTCTTC
J gene: TRBJ1-6; D gene: -; V gene: TRBV6-1; CDR3 length: 12; clone size: many; CDR3 protein: CASRLGDSPLHF; CDR3 DNA: TGTGCCAGCAGACTAGGGGATTCACCCCTCCACTTT
J gene: TRBJ1-5; D gene: TRBD1; V gene: TRBV24-1; CDR3 length: 15; clone size: many; CDR3 protein: CATSDVGGSNQPQHF; CDR3 DNA: TGTGCCACCAGTGATGTAGGGGGCAGCAATCAGCCCCAGCATTTT
J gene: TRBJ1-1; D gene: -; V gene: TRBV2; CDR3 length: 15; clone size: many; CDR3 protein: CASSQAGFGNTEAFF; CDR3 DNA: TGTGCCAGCAGTCAAGCAGGGTTTGGGAACACTGAAGCTTTCTTT
J gene: TRBJ1-1; D gene: TRBD1; V gene: TRBV19; CDR3 length: 13; clone size: -; CDR3 protein: CAIRHRGNTEAFF; CDR3 DNA: TGTGCCATTAGACACAGGGGTAACACTGAAGCTTTCTTT
J gene: TRBJ1-1; D gene: -; V gene: TRBV30; CDR3 length: 13; clone size: -; CDR3 protein: CAWSPTVNTEAFF; CDR3 DNA: TGTGCCTGGAGCCCGACAGTGAACACTGAAGCTTTCTTT
J gene: TRBJ1-1; D gene: TRBD1; V gene: TRBV6-1; CDR3 length: 14; clone size: medium-sized; CDR3 protein: CASSEDRGDTEAFF; CDR3 DNA: TGTGCCAGCAGTGAAGACAGGGGGGACACTGAAGCTTTCTTT
J gene: TRBJ2-1; D gene: TRBD2; V gene: TRBV19; CDR3 length: 16; clone size: few; CDR3 protein: CASSLQGAGDYNERFF; CDR3 DNA: TGTGCCAGTAGTCTACAAGGGGCGGGAGATTACAATGAGCGGTTCTTC
J gene: TRBJ2-3; D gene: -; V gene: TRBV7-6; CDR3 length: 16; clone size: -; CDR3 protein: CASSLAGTSSADTQYF; CDR3 DNA: TGTGCCAGCAGCTTAGCCGGCACGTCTAGTGCAGATACGCAGTATTTT
J gene: TRBJ2-1; D gene: -; V gene: TRBV9; CDR3 length: 15; clone size: few; CDR3 protein: CASSMTLGSYNEQFF; CDR3 DNA: TGTGCCAGCAGCATGACCCTTGGCTCCTACAATGAGCAGTTCTTC
J gene: TRBJ2-7; D gene: -; V gene: TRBV5-5; CDR3 length: 12; clone size: once; CDR3 protein: CASSSGWHEQYF; CDR3 DNA: TGTGCCAGCAGCTCGGGGTGGCATGAGCAGTACTTC
J gene: TRBJ2-7; D gene: -; V gene: TRBV20-1; CDR3 length: 12; clone size: many; CDR3 protein: CSARSKPYEQYF; CDR3 DNA: TGCAGTGCAAGGTCTAAGCCCTACGAGCAGTACTTC
J gene: TRBJ2-1; D gene: -; V gene: TRBV20-1; CDR3 length: 14; clone size: many; CDR3 protein: CSARWGRWGNEQFF; CDR3 DNA: TGCAGTGCTAGGTGGGGGAGGTGGGGCAATGAGCAGTTCTTC
J gene: TRBJ2-7; D gene: -; V gene: TRBV12-3/TRBV12-4; CDR3 length: 15; clone size: many; CDR3 protein: CASTQGGGGFYEQYF; CDR3 DNA: TGTGCCAGCACCCAAGGAGGGGGCGGGTTCTACGAGCAGTACTTC
J gene: TRBJ2-5; D gene: TRBD1; V gene: TRBV24-1; CDR3 length: 14; clone size: few; CDR3 protein: CATSDPTGPETQYF; CDR3 DNA: TGTGCCACCAGTGATCCGACAGGGCCAGAGACCCAGTACTTC
J gene: TRBJ2-3; D gene: -; V gene: TRBV3-1; CDR3 length: 15; clone size: -; CDR3 protein: CASSGGEGGTDTQYF; CDR3 DNA: TGTGCCAGCAGCGGGGGGGAGGGGGGCACAGATACGCAGTATTTT
J gene: TRBJ2-5; D gene: -; V gene: TRBV27; CDR3 length: 15; clone size: many; CDR3 protein: CASSLLGGWGETQYF; CDR3 DNA: TGTGCCAGCAGTTTGCTGGGGGGTTGGGGAGAGACCCAGTACTTC
J gene: TRBJ2-3; D gene: TRBD2; V gene: TRBV10-1; CDR3 length: 15; clone size: many; CDR3 protein: CASSEGSGRTDTQYF; CDR3 DNA: TGCGCCAGCAGTGAGGGTAGCGGGAGGACAGATACGCAGTATTTT
J gene: TRBJ2-3; D gene: TRBD2; V gene: TRBV9; CDR3 length: 15; clone size: -; CDR3 protein: CASSVGEGPTDTQYF; CDR3 DNA: TGTGCCAGCAGCGTAGGGGAGGGACCCACGGATACGCAGTATTTT
J gene: TRBJ2-1; D gene: TRBD2; V gene: TRBV7-9; CDR3 length: 16; clone size: -; CDR3 protein: CASSWWGGSSYNEQFF; CDR3 DNA: TGTGCCAGCAGCTGGTGGGGCGGGAGTTCCTACAATGAGCAGTTCTTC
J gene: TRBJ2-1; D gene: TRBD2; V gene: TRBV11-2; CDR3 length: 15; clone size: many; CDR3 protein: CASSPRLAMGNEQFF; CDR3 DNA: TGTGCCAGCAGCCCCCGACTAGCGATGGGCAATGAGCAGTTCTTC
J gene: TRBJ1-1; D gene: TRBD1; V gene: TRBV29-1; CDR3 length: 14; clone size: few; CDR3 protein: CSVTQGALGTEAFF; CDR3 DNA: TGCAGCGTCACCCAGGGGGCGCTGGGCACTGAAGCTTTCTTT
J gene: TRBJ2-1; D gene: -; V gene: TRBV9; CDR3 length: 13; clone size: few; CDR3 protein: CASSVMSYNEQFF; CDR3 DNA: TGTGCCAGCAGCGTAATGTCCTACAATGAGCAGTTCTTC
J gene: TRBJ2-5; D gene: TRBD2; V gene: TRBV3-1; CDR3 length: 18; clone size: -; CDR3 protein: CASSQDRLAGGRRETQYF; CDR3 DNA: TGTGCCAGCAGCCAAGATCGTCTAGCGGGAGGGCGGCGGGAGACCCAGTACTTC
J gene: TRBJ2-7; D gene: TRBD2; V gene: TRBV11-2; CDR3 length: 15; clone size: many; CDR3 protein: CASSLTSGRLREQYF; CDR3 DNA: TGTGCCAGCAGCCTGACTAGCGGGAGGTTGAGGGAGCAGTACTTC
J gene: TRBJ1-6; D gene: TRBD1; V gene: TRBV27; CDR3 length: 14; clone size: few; CDR3 protein: CASSSGQGNSPLHF; CDR3 DNA: TGTGCCAGCAGTTCCGGACAGGGCAACTCACCCCTCCACTTT
J gene: TRBJ1-2; D gene: TRBD1; V gene: TRBV19; CDR3 length: 15; clone size: medium-sized; CDR3 protein: CASSASRGNIYGYTF; CDR3 DNA: TGTGCCAGTAGTGCCTCCAGGGGGAACATTTATGGCTACACCTTC
J gene: TRBJ2-7; D gene: -; V gene: TRBV11-2; CDR3 length: 15; clone size: few; CDR3 protein: CASSLFGSNFYEQYF; CDR3 DNA: TGTGCCAGCAGCTTATTCGGGAGTAACTTCTACGAGCAGTACTTC
J gene: TRBJ2-7; D gene: -; V gene: TRBV2; CDR3 length: 13; clone size: medium-sized; CDR3 protein: CASQKERDHEQYF; CDR3 DNA: TGTGCCAGCCAGAAGGAAAGGGATCACGAGCAGTACTTC
J gene: TRBJ1-2; D gene: -; V gene: TRBV5-6; CDR3 length: 13; clone size: -; CDR3 protein: CASSSGDNYGYTF; CDR3 DNA: TGTGCCAGCAGCTCGGGAGATAACTATGGCTACACCTTC